The 18 T cell receptor beta chains presented below share a single source sample, sequenced in a study of T cell clones after liver transplantation. Measured with immunoSEQ multiplex PCR; TCRdb has only the in-frame clones, and not every one. The sample has some 80,000 clones, roughly 84% seen once. The sample was CD4+ T cells from blood, taken 48 months after liver transplant. The receptor source for this set is a human patient who received a liver transplant. Some T cells may arise from the graft donor.

The J gene is TRBJ2-1, the V gene TRBV7-2, with D unclear. CDR3 length equals 13 residues. Germline-derived CDR1 and CDR2 are SGHTA and FQGNSA. Trimming took off 3 bases at V and 5 bases at J, with 8 bases between the two ends. The CDR3 nucleotides read TGTGCCAGCAGCTTCTCCCGGGACAATGAGCAGTTCTTC. Its translation is CASSFSRDNEQFF. The full variable domain, its missing parts supplied by reference TRBV7-2 and TRBJ2-1, is GAGVSQSPSNKVTEKGKDVELRCDPISGHTALYWYRQSLGQGLEFLIYFQGNSAPDKSGLPSDRFSAERTGGSVSTLTIQRTQQEDSAVYLCASSFSRDNEQFFGPGTRLTVL.

This chain connects TRBV28 to TRBJ2-4; no firm D call. V shed 7 bases and J shed 8 bases, with 15 bases lying between them. There are 13 residues in the CDR3. CDR1 and CDR2 (germline): MDHEN, SYDVKM. Here the CDR3 DNA reads TGTGCCAGCACATTGATTGGATCGGACATTCAGTACTTC. This translates into CASTLIGSDIQYF. Full variable domain (missing parts from reference TRBV28 and TRBJ2-4): DVKVTQSSRYLVKRTGEKVFLECVQDMDHENMFWYRQDPGLGLRLIYFSYDVKMKEKGDIPEGYSVSREKKERFSLILESASTNQTSMYLCASTLIGSDIQYFGAGTRLSVL.

The genes are TRBV7-9 and TRBJ2-1; 11 bases match TRBD2. The CDR3 is 16 residues long. The germline gives CDR1 SEHNR, CDR2 FQNEAQ (reference sequence). With V trimmed by 4 bases and J by 9 bases, 11 bases remained unmatched. The CDR3 region has the DNA TGTGCCAGCAGCTCCCAACGACTAGCGGGAACGAGTGAGCAGTTCTTC. It is translated as CASSSQRLAGTSEQFF. The variable domain in full, with the rest retrieved from reference TRBV7-9 and TRBJ2-1, is DTGVSQNPRHKITKRGQNVTFRCDPISEHNRLYWYRQTLGQGPEFLTYFQNEAQLEKSRLLSDRFSAERPKGSFSTLEIQRTEQGDSAMYLCASSSQRLAGTSEQFFGPGTRLTVL.

The rearrangement joins TRBV15 to TRBJ2-3; either TRBD1 or TRBD2 may fit D (5 bases each). This CDR3 contains 16 residues. CDR1 is LNHNV, CDR2 YYDKDF, per germline (reference sequence). V was cut by 0 bases and J by 0 bases, with 10 bases left in between. The CDR3 DNA reads as TGTGCCACCAGCAGAGATACGAGGGGTAGCACAGATACGCAGTATTTT. Translating it yields CATSRDTRGSTDTQYF.

The chain's CDR3 is CASSEWATNTGELFF. As DNA, the CDR3 is TGTGCCAGCAGTGAATGGGCTACGAACACCGGGGAGCTGTTTTTT. The chain recombines TRBV2 with TRBJ2-2; D gene ambiguous. The CDR3 contains 15 residues. V lost 2 bases and J 0 bases, leaving 7 bases between the germline ends. The V gene's germline CDR1 is SNHLY and CDR2 FYNNEI.

The J gene is TRBJ2-2, the V gene TRBV30, with 7 positions matching TRBD1. Looked up from germline, CDR1 is GTSNPN and CDR2 is SVGIG (reference sequence). V lost 4 bases and J lost 4; bases outside the gene matches: 3. This CDR3 region has 13 residues. CDR3 bases: TGTGCCTGGAATTACAGGGGCACCGGGGAGCTGTTTTTT. It codes for CAWNYRGTGELFF.

V gene TRBV5-5 combines with J gene TRBJ2-5; the D call may be TRBD1 or TRBD2 (5 bases each). V was clipped by 1 base and J by 4 bases, with 11 bases between them. Looked up from germline, CDR1 is SGHKS and CDR2 is YYEKEE (reference sequence). The CDR3 has 14 residues. The CDR3 nucleotides are TGTGCCAGCAGCTTGAACGGGGCACGAGAGACCCAGTACTTC. Translating it yields CASSLNGARETQYF.

The rearrangement links TRBV6-5 to TRBJ2-2, with TRBD1 as a possible D gene (7 bases). Germline loops: CDR1 MNHEY, CDR2 SVGAGI. This CDR3 spans 14 amino acids. Trimming took 8 bases from V and 2 from J, leaving 12 bases between them. CDR3 DNA: TGTGCCAGCTACAGGGGAGGAAACACCGGGGAGCTGTTTTTT. Its translation is CASYRGGNTGELFF.

The rearrangement joins TRBV6-6 to TRBJ1-1; no clear D gene. V lost 5 bases, J lost 7 bases, and 14 bases lay in between. Looked up from germline, CDR1 is MNHNY and CDR2 is SVGAGI (reference sequence). CDR3 length: 13 amino acids. DNA of the CDR3: TGTGCCAGCAGTAAGAGGTCGGGAGGTGAAGCTTTCTTT. Amino acid sequence: CASSKRSGGEAFF.

The chain links TRBV7-3 to TRBJ2-1, with 10 bases identical to TRBD2. The CDR3 contains 17 residues. The germline V gene has CDR1 SGHTA and CDR2 FQGTGA. V lost 5 bases to trimming and J lost 4 bases; unmatched junction nucleotides: 11. In DNA, the CDR3 is TGTGCCAGCAGCCAATCTCGGGCTAGCGGGAGTTACAATGAGCAGTTCTTC. It specifies CASSQSRASGSYNEQFF.

This clone came up once. The chain couples TRBV7-2 to TRBJ2-7; tentatively, D is TRBD2 (6 bases). With 1 base removed from V and 2 bases from J, the gap between germline ends came to 9 bases. There are 14 residues in the CDR3. CDR1 and CDR2 (germline): SGHTA, FQGNSA. CDR3 nucleotides: TGTGCCAGCAGCTTAGGGACTAACCCCTACGAGCAGTACTTC. The encoded protein is CASSLGTNPYEQYF.

The V gene is TRBV28, the J gene TRBJ2-2; 7 bases are a match to TRBD2. After removal of 4 bases from V and 4 bases from J, the junction contained 15 bases not matched to a gene. The CDR3 is 18 amino acids. Germline V gene sequence: CDR1 MDHEN, CDR2 SYDVKM. The CDR3 nucleotides read TGTGCCAGCAGTTCCCCCCGCCGGCGGGAGTCGGGCACCGGGGAGCTGTTTTTT. Amino acid sequence: CASSSPRRRESGTGELFF.

The rearrangement links TRBV5-8 to TRBJ1-3; unclear D gene. Germline V gene data show CDR1 as SGHTS and CDR2 as YDEGEE. This CDR3 spans 13 amino acids. Trimming removed 4 bases from V and 0 bases from J, with 5 bases in between. CDR3 in amino acids: CASSRDSGNTIYF. CDR3 DNA: TGTGCCAGCAGCCGGGACTCTGGAAACACCATATATTTT.

This chain uses TRBV2 with TRBJ1-2; 9 nucleotides agree with TRBD1. CDR1 is SNHLY, CDR2 FYNNEI, per germline. Losses at the gene ends were 7 bases for V and 4 bases for J; bases not matched to a gene: 7. The CDR3 has 14 residues. The CDR3 is CASITTGGGYGYTF. The CDR3, as DNA: TGTGCCAGCATTACCACAGGGGGCGGCTATGGCTACACCTTC.

The genes are TRBV18 and TRBJ1-2; D remains unclear. Germline CDR1 KGHSH, CDR2 LQKENI. V lost 2 bases, J lost 0 bases, and 10 bases lay in between. The CDR3 totals 15 residues. CDR3 sequence (DNA): TGTGCCAGCTCACCAACGGGCCCACCTAACTATGGCTACACCTTC. Its protein product is CASSPTGPPNYGYTF.

The V call is TRBV6-5, the J call TRBJ2-7; D unresolved. CDR1 is MNHEY, CDR2 SVGAGI, per germline. V was shortened by 5 bases and J by 3 bases, with 14 bases between the two germline ends. CDR3 length: 14 amino acids. The CDR3 DNA sequence: TGTGCCAGCAGTAGCCCCGCGACTGGCTACGAGCAGTACTTC. It encodes CASSSPATGYEQYF.

This chain joins TRBV6-6 and TRBJ1-5, with a tentative D call TRBD1 (5 bases). The CDR3 is 14 amino acids. Germline loops: CDR1 MNHNY, CDR2 SVGAGI (reference sequence). Trimming pared 5 bases from V and 1 base from J, leaving 9 bases between. CDR3 DNA sequence: TGTGCCAGCAGTCAGGGTAGGAGCAATCAGCCCCAGCATTTT. As protein: CASSQGRSNQPQHF.

This chain uses TRBV6-1 with TRBJ1-6; D ambiguous. CDR1 MNHNS and CDR2 SASEGT come from the germline V gene. The CDR3 is 13 amino acids. V lost 0 bases, J lost 9 bases, and 6 bases lay in between. The CDR3 spells CASSEARSSPLHF. CDR3 nucleotides: TGTGCCAGCAGTGAAGCGAGGAGTTCACCCCTCCACTTT.